This is a list of T cell receptor beta chains from one sample in a study of blood T cell repertoires in COVID-19. The repertoire was sequenced with immunoSEQ multiplex PCR; TCRdb's copy has only in-frame clones and lacks some. The sample contains some 250,000 clones, roughly 93% of which appear only once. Sample: PBMCs or T cells enriched from blood (not recorded which). These receptors originate from a woman in her 40s with acute COVID-19. Both conserved end residues are trimmed from each CDR3. Fields, in order: J gene, V gene, CDR3 protein.

>TRBJ2-7|TRBV19
ASSTLAGYEQY
>TRBJ2-1|TRBV19
ASNPVGGEQF
>TRBJ2-5|TRBV29-1
SVNGQGWETQY
>TRBJ1-4|TRBV30
AWSGGGREKLF
>TRBJ1-5|TRBV6-1
ASSPQGFQPQH
>TRBJ1-1|TRBV27
ASNPTGANTEAF
>TRBJ2-3|TRBV18
ASSPGGGAADTQY
>TRBJ1-2|TRBV2
ASSRDSNYGYT
>TRBJ1-5|TRBV28
ASSFSNQPQH
>TRBJ1-2|TRBV18
ASTTRVGGEQAIKT
>TRBJ1-1|TRBV5-6
ASSLVGELNTEAF
>TRBJ1-3|TRBV5-1
ASSSRQGNAIY
>TRBJ1-1|TRBV7-2
ASSWNRGNTEAF
>TRBJ1-2|TRBV27
ASSSRTGGFDYGYT
>TRBJ1-3|TRBV9
ASSLGTGASGNTIY
>TRBJ2-1|TRBV25-1
ASSWTSGGYNEQF
>TRBJ2-3|TRBV7-9
ASSLGLAGRGTDTQY
>TRBJ2-2|TRBV2
ASRFGGRRGTGELF
>TRBJ1-3|TRBV7-2
ASSAGGLSGNTIY
>TRBJ1-3|TRBV11-2
ASSLVAGGRGNTIY
>TRBJ1-5|TRBV6-1
ASSAPLQGASSQPQH
>TRBJ1-2|TRBV7-6
ASSSSGTGGESNYGYT
>TRBJ2-7|TRBV7-9
ASSPSPSERGAPYEQY
>TRBJ2-7|TRBV27
ATRSFYEQY
>TRBJ1-1|TRBV5-5
ASTPGPNTEAF
>TRBJ1-3|TRBV5-6
ASSLGGTGNTIY
>TRBJ1-2|TRBV7-3
ASSPTGGVNYGYT
>TRBJ2-5|TRBV5-4
ASSLDPEVVAGVRETQY
>TRBJ2-5|TRBV5-6
ASSWGRGQETQY
>TRBJ1-4|TRBV27
ASSLPGQGSEKLF
>TRBJ1-1|TRBV6-5
ATKGGGVTEAF
>TRBJ2-1|TRBV6-5
ASSYNGEQF
>TRBJ2-1|TRBV11-1
ASSSDGRRAEQF
>TRBJ2-7|TRBV11-2
ASSGTGLSYEQY
>TRBJ2-2|TRBV2
ASSRGFPNTGELF
>TRBJ2-3|TRBV7-3
ASSPTGTGVVDTQY
>TRBJ1-5|TRBV28
ASSNQGYSNQPQH
>TRBJ2-1|TRBV2
ASSEAATSGSWDEQF
>TRBJ1-6|TRBV15
ATSRAEEAPLH
>TRBJ2-7|TRBV7-9
ASSPLPVSEQY
>TRBJ1-5|TRBV5-6
ASSNGTTKGGQPQH